This T cell receptor (beta chain) was identified in a study of T-cell memory formation after mild COVID-19. Study context: TCR clusters showed largely donor specificity. General study results and limits: The finding that pre-infection memory included some responding clones suggested that cross-reactive memory joined. Second-wave clones reaching peak frequency on day 37 lacked confirmed SARS-CoV-2 specificity.

In its sample, this clonotype is medium-sized (0.01 to 0.1%). Its antigen is not known. From 5'RACE with constant-segment primers came TCR alpha and TCR beta cDNA libraries that carried sample barcodes and UMIs. A single record per CDR3 protein comes from TCRdb applying MiXCR to the 5' RACE reads. The sample gives around 130,000 distinct CDR3 sequences, 14% of which show up once; 28% is in the top ten. V dropped 6 bases and J dropped 6; count of bases not matched to a gene: 4. The CDR3 totals 13 residues. Sequences were obtained from PBMCs or a T cell subset sorted from them (not recorded which). J is TRBJ2-4 and V is TRBV12-3 or TRBV12-4; 8 nucleotides align to TRBD1. The clonotype was recovered from an adult woman who had mild COVID-19 (a few samples of this study predate the infection). Cell type and time point are not known. The chain's CDR3 is CASSSTGANIQYF. The CDR3, as DNA: TGTGCCAGCAGCTCGACAGGGGCAAACATTCAGTACTTC.